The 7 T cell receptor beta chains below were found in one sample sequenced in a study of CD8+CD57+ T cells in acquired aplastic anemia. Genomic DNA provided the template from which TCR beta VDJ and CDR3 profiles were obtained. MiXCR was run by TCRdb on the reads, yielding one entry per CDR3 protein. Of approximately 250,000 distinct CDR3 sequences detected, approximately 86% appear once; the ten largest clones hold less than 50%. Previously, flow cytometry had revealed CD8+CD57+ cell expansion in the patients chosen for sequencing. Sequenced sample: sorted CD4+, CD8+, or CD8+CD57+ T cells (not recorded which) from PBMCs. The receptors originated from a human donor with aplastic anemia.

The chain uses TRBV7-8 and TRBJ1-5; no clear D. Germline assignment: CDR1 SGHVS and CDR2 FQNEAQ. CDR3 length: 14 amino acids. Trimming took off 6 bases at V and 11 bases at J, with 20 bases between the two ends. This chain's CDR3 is CASSLQVRADTQHF. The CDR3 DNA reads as TGTGCCAGCAGTTTGCAGGTGAGGGCCGATACCCAGCATTTT.

This CDR3 reads CSASFGRLPTDTQYF. DNA for the CDR3: TGCAGTGCTAGCTTTGGGAGGCTTCCCACAGATACGCAGTATTTT. The V and J genes are TRBV20-1 and TRBJ2-3; D perhaps matches TRBD2 (6 bases). The CDR3 has 15 residues. V was cut by 3 bases and J by 2 bases, with 15 bases left in between. Germline V lookup: CDR1 DFQATT, CDR2 SNEGSKA (reference sequence).

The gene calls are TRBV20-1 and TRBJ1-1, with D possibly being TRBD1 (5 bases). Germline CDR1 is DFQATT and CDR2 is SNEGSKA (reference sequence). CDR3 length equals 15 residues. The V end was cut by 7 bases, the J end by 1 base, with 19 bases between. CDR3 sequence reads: CSGSRWGRENTEAFF. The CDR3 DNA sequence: TGCAGTGGGAGTAGATGGGGACGCGAGAACACTGAAGCTTTCTTT.

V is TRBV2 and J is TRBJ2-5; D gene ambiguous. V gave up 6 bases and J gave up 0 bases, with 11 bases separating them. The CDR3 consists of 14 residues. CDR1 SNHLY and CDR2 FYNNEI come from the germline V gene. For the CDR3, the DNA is TGTGCCAGCAGGGAGCCAGCGCACCAAGAGACCCAGTACTTC. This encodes CASREPAHQETQYF.

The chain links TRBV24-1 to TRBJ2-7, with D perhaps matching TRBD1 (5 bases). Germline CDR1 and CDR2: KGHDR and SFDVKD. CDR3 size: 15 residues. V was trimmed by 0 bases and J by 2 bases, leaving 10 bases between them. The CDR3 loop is CATSDLPGPPYEQYF. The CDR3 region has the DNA TGTGCCACCAGTGATTTGCCAGGGCCCCCCTACGAGCAGTACTTC.

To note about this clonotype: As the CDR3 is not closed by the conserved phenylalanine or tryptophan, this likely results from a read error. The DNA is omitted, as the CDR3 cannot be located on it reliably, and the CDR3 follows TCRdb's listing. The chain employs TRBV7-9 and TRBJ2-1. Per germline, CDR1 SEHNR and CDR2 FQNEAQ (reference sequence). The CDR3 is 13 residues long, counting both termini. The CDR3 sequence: CASSYQRINGKYE.

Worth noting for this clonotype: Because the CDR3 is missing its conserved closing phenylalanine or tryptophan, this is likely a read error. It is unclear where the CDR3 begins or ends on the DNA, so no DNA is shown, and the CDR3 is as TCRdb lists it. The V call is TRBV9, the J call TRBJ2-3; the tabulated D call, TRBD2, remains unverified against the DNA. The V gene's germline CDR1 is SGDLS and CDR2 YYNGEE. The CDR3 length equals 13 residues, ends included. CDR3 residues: CASRDGASGIDTL.